Detailed here is one TCR beta chain. Data came from immunoSEQ multiplex PCR; TCRdb stores just in-frame clones and leaves some out. This sample has 650,000 to 950,000 clones, with approximately 85% found just once. The record originates from a study of shared T cell receptors in the human thymus. Another study also made use of these data, one on human thymus T cells. This second study says: All donors were healthy Finnish infants who were undergoing corrective surgery to treat congenital heart defects. Thymic tissue was derived from resections collected during corrective heart surgery. Gene usage (both V and J) appeared biased in thymic and blood repertoires. Related research reported highly overlapping thymic repertoires among unrelated individuals.

The specimen was thymocytes. This receptor was taken from a girl in the first two years of life with a congenital heart defect.

The CDR3 is CATSSDPGLLGGNTIYF. The CDR3 DNA sequence: TGTGCCACCAGCAGTGACCCGGGACTACTGGGTGGAAACACCATATATTTT. V is TRBV15 and J is TRBJ1-3, with a possible D match to TRBD1 (5 bases). The CDR3 length is 17 residues. Trimming cost V 3 bases and J 3 bases, with 18 bases left between them. CDR1 is LNHNV and CDR2 is YYDKDF in the germline V gene (reference sequence). The full variable domain, rest sourced from reference TRBV15 and TRBJ1-3, is DAMVIQNPRYQVTQFGKPVTLSCSQTLNHNVMYWYQQKSSQAPKLLFHYYDKDFNNEADTPDNFQSRRPNTSFCFLDIRSPGLGDTAMYLCATSSDPGLLGGNTIYFGEGSWLTVV.